Below, 28 T cell receptor beta chains from the same sample are listed, as sequenced in a study of blood T cell repertoires in COVID-19. The assay was immunoSEQ multiplex PCR, and TCRdb's table has in-frame clones only and misses some. The sample holds about 170,000 clones, roughly 91% seen once. Material for sequencing was peripheral blood. The source of these receptors is a man aged 18 to 29 with COVID-19, enrolled during active disease.

A single count supports this clone. The chain carries TRBV27 and TRBJ2-2; D ambiguous. Deletions cut 3 bases from V and 6 bases from J, with 8 bases between. Looked up from germline, CDR1 is MNHEY and CDR2 is SMNVEV (reference sequence). This CDR3 comprises 13 residues. CDR3 in amino acids: CASSFEAPGELFF. In nucleotides, the CDR3 is TGTGCCAGCAGTTTCGAGGCACCCGGGGAGCTGTTTTTT.

The rearrangement uses TRBV5-1 and TRBJ1-2; 8 bases are shared with TRBD1. CDR3 length equals 14 residues. V dropped 2 bases and J dropped 6; count of bases not matched to a gene: 6. CDR1 and CDR2 (germline): SGHRS, YFSETQ. Here the CDR3 reads CASSFPDRADGYTF. CDR3 nucleotides: TGCGCCAGCAGCTTCCCGGACAGGGCAGATGGCTACACCTTC.

The chain recombines TRBV9 with TRBJ2-7; 7 bases line up with TRBD1. V trimming: 0 bases; J trimming: 2 bases; junction bases outside the gene matches: 8. There are 16 residues in the CDR3. The germline gives CDR1 SGDLS, CDR2 YYNGEE. CDR3 in DNA: TGTGCCAGCAGCGTAGGTACAGGGGAGTTCCCCTACGAGCAGTACTTC. This translates into CASSVGTGEFPYEQYF.

The V gene is TRBV28, the J gene TRBJ2-7; 7 bases are a match to TRBD2. V dropped 5 bases and J dropped 1; count of bases not matched to a gene: 11. Germline lookup yields CDR1 MDHEN and CDR2 SYDVKM. The length of the CDR3 is 16 residues. The CDR3 bases are TGTGCCAGCAGTCCCCAAGTTGAGGGAGGGTCCTACGAGCAGTACTTC. This codes for CASSPQVEGGSYEQYF.

The chain joins TRBV13 to TRBJ1-1; a weak D match, TRBD1 (6 bases). CDR1 and CDR2 from the germline V gene are PRHDT and FYEKMQ (reference sequence). The CDR3 runs 14 residues. Between the trimmed V and J ends, which lost 5 bases and 2 bases, there was a span of 12 bases. The CDR3 loop reads CASSPQDSNTEAFF. In nucleotides, the CDR3 is TGTGCCAGCAGCCCCCAGGACAGCAACACTGAAGCTTTCTTT.

V usage is TRBV2 and J usage is TRBJ1-2; 7 bases fit TRBD1. Trimming took 4 bases from V and 4 from J; bases not matched to a gene: 9. From germline, CDR1 is SNHLY and CDR2 FYNNEI. This CDR3 contains 15 residues. The CDR3 DNA follows: TGTGCCAGCAGTGCTAGGAGACAGGGACCCTATGGCTACACCTTC. As protein: CASSARRQGPYGYTF.

The gene calls are TRBV4-3 and TRBJ2-2; 7 bases map to TRBD1. The CDR3 is 18 residues long. Germline loops: CDR1 LGHNA, CDR2 YSLEER. V dropped 0 bases and J dropped 1; count of bases not matched to a gene: 8. CDR3 DNA: TGCGCCAGCAGCCAAGATAAGGTGACAGGGCTGAACACCGGGGAGCTGTTTTTT. Protein: CASSQDKVTGLNTGELFF.

The chain couples TRBV6-9 to TRBJ2-7, with D maybe TRBD1 (6 bases). V dropped 0 bases and J dropped 0 bases, with 12 bases sitting between them. The germline gives CDR1 MNHGY, CDR2 SVAAGI. The CDR3 has 16 amino acids. CDR3 in DNA: TGTGCCAGCAGTTATTCCTCGACAGGTCACTCCTACGAGCAGTACTTC. Its translation is CASSYSSTGHSYEQYF.

The J gene is TRBJ2-7, the V gene TRBV1; the D segment call TRBD1 is taken from the table without a DNA check. TRBV1 is given as a pseudogene. This CDR3 is built from 13 residues. CDR3 loop: CTSSQGAVYEQYF. CDR3 sequence (DNA): TGCACCAGCAGCCAGGGGGCAGTTTACGAGCAGTACTTC.

On this clone itself: One end of the junction does not line up with germline, which may come from a read error. This rearrangement joins TRBV5-8 to TRBJ1-4; 9 bases agree with TRBD1. CDR3 length equals 15 residues. Germline CDR1 is SGHTS and CDR2 is YDEGEE. The CDR3 spells CASSQKRDRDEKLLF. CDR3 coding DNA: TGTGCCAGCAGTCAGAAGCGGGACAGGGATGAAAAACTGCTTTTT.

The chain recombines TRBV4-1 with TRBJ1-2, with D possibly TRBD1 on 5 matching bases. The V gene's germline CDR1 is MGHRA and CDR2 YSYEKL. V was shortened by 4 bases and J by 4 bases, with 10 bases between the two germline ends. The CDR3 is made up of 13 amino acids. The CDR3 spells CASSPGHAYGYTF. The CDR3 DNA is TGCGCCAGCAGCCCAGGACATGCCTATGGCTACACCTTC.

This clone was seen more than once but under ten times. This chain joins TRBV3-1 (or the pseudogene TRBV3-2) and TRBJ2-7; D unclear. V lost 3 bases, J lost 3 bases, and 3 bases lay in between. This CDR3 is 11 amino acids long. Germline-derived CDR1 and CDR2 are LGHDT and YNNKEL (reference sequence). The CDR3 DNA reads TGTGCCAGCAGCCAGTACTACGAGCAGTACTTC. Protein sequence: CASSQYYEQYF.

The CDR3, as DNA: TGCGCCAGCAGCCAAGGACAGGGGGCGTACGGCTACACCTTC. Protein: CASSQGQGAYGYTF. The chain employs TRBV4-1 and TRBJ1-2, with 10 bases that match TRBD1. Germline lookup yields CDR1 MGHRA and CDR2 YSYEKL. Trimming removed 1 base from V and 8 bases from J; junction bases left unmatched: 4. The CDR3 consists of 14 residues.

The CDR3 sequence is CASSSTLTESSYNSPLHF. CDR3 nucleotide sequence: TGCGCCAGCAGCTCCACCTTGACTGAGAGCTCCTATAATTCACCCCTCCACTTT. The rearrangement links TRBV5-1 to TRBJ1-6, with D unclear. In germline, CDR1 is SGHRS, CDR2 YFSETQ. The CDR3 is made up of 18 amino acids. V was trimmed by 3 bases and J by 0 bases, leaving 16 bases between them.

This clone was seen a few times. J is TRBJ2-7 and V is TRBV27; 9 nucleotides agree with TRBD1. V lost 8 bases to trimming and J lost 3 bases; unmatched junction nucleotides: 8. This CDR3 is built from 14 residues. The germline CDR1 and CDR2 sequences are MNHEY and SMNVEV (reference sequence). The CDR3: CASQRTGGFYEQYF. The CDR3, as DNA: TGTGCCAGCCAGCGAACAGGGGGCTTCTACGAGCAGTACTTC.

The V gene is TRBV25-1, the J gene TRBJ2-7, with D possibly TRBD2 on 6 matching bases. V lost 1 base to trimming and J lost 5 bases, with 15 bases between them. The CDR3 is made up of 15 amino acids. The germline V gene encodes CDR1 MGHDK and CDR2 SYGVNS. CDR3: CASSESPGDVDEQYF. The DNA of the CDR3 is TGTGCCAGCAGTGAATCCCCGGGAGATGTAGACGAGCAGTACTTC.

The rearrangement links TRBV27 to TRBJ2-7; D possibly corresponds to TRBD1 (5 bases). From germline, CDR1 is MNHEY and CDR2 SMNVEV (reference sequence). The V end lost 4 bases, the J end lost 2 bases, and 12 bases lay between the germline ends. This CDR3 is 14 amino acids long. CDR3 in amino acids: CASSWAGIPYEQYF. CDR3 sequence (DNA): TGTGCCAGCAGTTGGGCAGGGATCCCCTACGAGCAGTACTTC.

The chain couples TRBV4-3 to TRBJ2-7; D might be TRBD1 (6 bases). Trimming took off 3 bases at V and 4 bases at J, with 10 bases between the two ends. The CDR3 totals 13 residues. Germline V gene sequence: CDR1 LGHNA, CDR2 YSLEER. In DNA form, the CDR3 reads TGCGCCAGCAGCCATGCACAGGGTTACGAGCAGTACTTC. This sequence encodes CASSHAQGYEQYF.

The V gene is TRBV10-3, the J gene TRBJ2-2, with unresolved D. CDR1 ENHRY and CDR2 SYGVKD come from the germline V gene. This CDR3 contains 15 residues. V lost 11 bases and J lost 1, with 17 bases in between. The CDR3 spells CAALKATGNTGELFF. In DNA form, the CDR3 reads TGTGCCGCCTTAAAGGCGACGGGGAACACCGGGGAGCTGTTTTTT.

The genes are TRBV6-1 and TRBJ1-3; TRBD1 might be the D (5 bases). Germline V gene lookup returns CDR1 MNHNS and CDR2 SASEGT. V gave up 2 bases and J gave up 3 bases, with 11 bases separating them. This CDR3 is 15 amino acids long. The CDR3 DNA reads as TGTGCCAGCAGTGAATTTAGGGGCGGTGGAAACACCATATATTTT. Its protein product is CASSEFRGGGNTIYF.

The chain has TRBV3-1 (or the pseudogene TRBV3-2) and TRBJ2-1, with TRBD2 matching over 9 bases. The germline CDR1 and CDR2 sequences are LGHDT and YNNKEL (reference sequence). CDR3 length: 16 amino acids. Trimming cost V 4 bases and J 3 bases; bases outside gene matches: 7. The CDR3 protein is CASSPLAGMGYNEQFF. The CDR3 DNA is TGTGCCAGCAGCCCCCTAGCGGGAATGGGCTACAATGAGCAGTTCTTC.

J is TRBJ2-1 and V is TRBV6-1; no definite D call. The V end was cut by 3 bases, the J end by 3 bases, with 12 bases between. Germline V gene data show CDR1 as MNHNS and CDR2 as SASEGT. CDR3 length: 15 residues. The CDR3 spells CASSESGDLYNEQFF. Written as DNA, the CDR3 is TGTGCCAGCAGTGAGTCGGGTGACCTCTACAATGAGCAGTTCTTC.

This clone was detected only once. V gene TRBV7-2 combines with J gene TRBJ2-2; 8 positions match TRBD2. Germline V gene lookup returns CDR1 SGHTA and CDR2 FQGNSA. The V and J ends lost 5 bases and 0 bases, in that order; junction bases with no gene match: 11. The CDR3 consists of 18 residues. In DNA, the CDR3 is TGTGCCAGCAGCCCTGTGGCGGGAGGAATCGCGAACACCGGGGAGCTGTTTTTT. Translation gives CASSPVAGGIANTGELFF.

The genes are TRBV11-2 and TRBJ1-3; D is unresolved. V lost 10 bases and J lost 1, with 2 bases in between. Looked up from germline, CDR1 is SGHAT and CDR2 is FQNNGV. The CDR3 contains 10 residues. The CDR3 coding sequence is TGTGCCACGTCTGGAAACACCATATATTTT. This sequence encodes CATSGNTIYF.

The chain carries TRBV6-7 and TRBJ1-1, with a tentative D call TRBD1 (5 bases). TRBV6-7 carries the ORF label, with uncertain function. The CDR3 totals 14 residues. V gave up 7 bases and J gave up 6 bases, with 18 bases separating them. The CDR3 bases are TGTGCCAGCAATCTACAGGCTAACAGTCCTGAAGCTTTCTTT. Its protein is CASNLQANSPEAFF.

CDR3 nucleotides: TGCGCCAGCAGCCCCGGGACTAGCGACTACGAGCAGTACTTC. Translating it yields CASSPGTSDYEQYF. This sequence joins TRBV5-1 and TRBJ2-7, with 10 bases identical to TRBD2. V dropped 4 bases and J dropped 3; count of bases not matched to a gene: 4. This CDR3 has 14 amino acids. The germline CDR1 and CDR2 sequences are SGHRS and YFSETQ.

The chain links TRBV10-3 to TRBJ2-7, with 8 nucleotides matching TRBD1. The CDR3 loop spans 14 amino acids. After removal of 4 bases from V and 2 bases from J, the junction contained 4 bases not matched to a gene. CDR1 and CDR2 (germline): ENHRY, SYGVKD. CDR3 nucleotide sequence: TGTGCCATCAGTGGGACAGGGATTGCCTACGAGCAGTACTTC. Translation: CAISGTGIAYEQYF.

For this clone: At one end the junction does not follow the germline gene, possibly because of a read error. The chain combines TRBV12-3 or TRBV12-4 with TRBJ1-4; D is uncertain. CDR3 length equals 13 residues. The CDR3, as DNA: TGTGCCAGCAGTTTAGCGCCCCGTGAAAAACTGCTTTTT. Its protein is CASSLAPREKLLF.